This T cell receptor (beta chain) is drawn from a study of breast tumors, draining lymph nodes, adjacent tissues. J lost 3 bases, V lost 4 bases, and 9 bases had no gene match. The germline gives CDR1 LNHDA, CDR2 SQIVND (reference sequence). The CDR3 is 16 amino acids. General observations from the study: That most tumor T cells come from lymph nodes remained unproven.

Axillary draining lymph nodes of breast cancer patients supplied the node samples. This clonotype was seen many times. Antigen: not known. From the multiplex PCR reads, TCRdb called clonotypes with MiXCR, one entry per CDR3 protein. The sample shows 150,000 to 200,000 distinct CDR3 sequences, roughly a third of them seen only once. Source material: axillary lymph node tissue. This receptor was taken from a female donor with breast cancer. Some clones in this sample may be carry-over from other donors' samples. V and J are TRBV19 and TRBJ1-5; 7 bases map to TRBD1. CDR3: CASSTRPGQTNQPQHF. For the CDR3, the DNA is TGTGCCAGTAGTACTCGTCCGGGACAGACCAATCAGCCCCAGCATTTT.